The sequence of this T cell receptor beta chain was determined in a study of Ad26.COV2.S vaccination and SARS-CoV-2 variants. Study-wide background: Donor was one of the participants in the Ad26.COV2.S arm of the COV1001 trial. Donor got 5x10^10 or 1x10^11 viral particles of Ad26.COV2.S. Study results and caveats: The authors reported substantial breadth in spike-specific CD8+ and CD4+ T cell responses after vaccination.

The protocol was immunoSEQ multiplex PCR, while the TCRdb copy is restricted to in-frame clones and leaves out a portion. This sample has around 450,000 clones, with roughly nine tenths found just once. Notes on this clone: Its antigen is undetermined.

Germline V gene data show CDR1 as SEHNR and CDR2 as FQNEAQ (reference sequence). The CDR3 runs to 18 residues. Between the trimmed V and J ends, which lost 1 base and 1 base, there was a span of 17 bases. The sample's treatment: over 15 received Ad26.COV2.S at low or high dose, single or two shots; about five received placebo; per-sample allocation not given. Samples analyzed were those drawn on day 63 after the first vaccine or placebo injection. This TCR was recovered from a person between 18 and 60 years old who received the Ad26.COV2.S COVID-19 vaccine or a placebo. The V and J genes are TRBV7-9 and TRBJ1-3; no clear D gene. The sample here was peripheral blood, taken in a trial of Ad26.COV2.S vaccine versus placebo. The CDR3 reads CASSLGSSRLYSGNTIYF. CDR3 in DNA: TGTGCCAGCAGCTTAGGGTCGAGCAGGTTGTATTCTGGAAACACCATATATTTT.